This is a list of T cell receptor beta chains from one sample in a study of beta chain features in type 1 diabetes. Sequencing was performed with immunoSEQ multiplex PCR; in TCRdb, only in-frame clones are kept and a portion is missing. The repertoire holds 350,000 to 450,000 clones, with around 16% as singletons. The sequenced sample consisted of naive CD4+ T cells from blood. The origin of the receptors is a woman aged 18-29 years in good health. CDR3s include the opening cysteine and the closing phenylalanine or tryptophan. The D gene is left open where the match is weak. Clone size is not always given. Where it is, it says once, few, many or a class for expanded clones.

>NA|TRBV6-5|TRBJ1-2|TRBD1
TGTGCCAGCAGTCACGGGACAGGGACCTATGGCTACACCTTC
CASSHGTGTYGYTF
>NA|TRBV7-2|TRBJ1-2|NA
TGTGCCAGCAGCTTACTCGCACAGGACAGTGGCTATGGCTACACCTTC
CASSLLAQDSGYGYTF
>NA|TRBV5-8|TRBJ1-3|NA
TGTGCCAGCAGCTTGGGACATATTGGAAACACCATATATTTT
CASSLGHIGNTIYF
>NA|TRBV29-1|TRBJ2-2|NA
TGCAGCGTTCGAGACAGGCACTACACCGGGGAGCTGTTTTTT
CSVRDRHYTGELFF
>NA|TRBV15|TRBJ2-1|TRBD2
TGTGCCACCAGCAGCCGCCTTCTGACTAGCGGGAGCGGTGAGCAGTTCTTC
CATSSRLLTSGSGEQFF
>few|TRBV5-6|TRBJ1-5|TRBD1
TGTGCCAGCAGCCACTGGGACAGGGACCAGCCCCAGCATTTT
CASSHWDRDQPQHF
>few|TRBV28|TRBJ2-7|TRBD2
TGTGCCAGCCAGGAAGCGGGGGCCTACGAGCAGTACTTC
CASQEAGAYEQYF
>few|TRBV18|TRBJ1-1|TRBD1
TGTGCCAGCTCACCCTCGGGGACAGGGCAAGCTTTCTTT
CASSPSGTGQAFF
>NA|TRBV4-2|TRBJ2-2|TRBD2
TGTGCCAGCAGCCAAGGGACTAGCGGGAGAAAGGCCGGGGAGCTGTTTTTT
CASSQGTSGRKAGELFF
>NA|TRBV7-9|TRBJ2-7|TRBD1
TGTGCCAGCAGCGGAGCCGGGACAGGGGTCGAGCAGTACTTC
CASSGAGTGVEQYF
>NA|TRBV7-9|TRBJ1-1|NA
TGTGCCAGCAGCTTGACGGGAAAGAACACTGAAGCTTTCTTT
CASSLTGKNTEAFF
>few|TRBV27|TRBJ1-1|NA
TGTGCCAGCAGTCCTAGGGGCCGAGTGCACACTGAAGCTTTCTTT
CASSPRGRVHTEAFF
>NA|TRBV18|TRBJ2-1|TRBD2
TGTGCCAGCTCACCACTGCGGGAGGACTACAATGAGCAGTTCTTC
CASSPLREDYNEQFF
>NA|TRBV9|TRBJ2-7|TRBD2
TGTGCCAGCAGCGTAGGGGGCGGGAGTTTTAACGAGCAGTACTTC
CASSVGGGSFNEQYF
>few|TRBV14|TRBJ2-7|NA
TGTGCCAGCAGCCAAGGAGGGAGTGCCTACGAGCAGTACTTC
CASSQGGSAYEQYF
>NA|TRBV30|TRBJ2-4|TRBD2
TGTGCCTGGAGATCTATAATCGGGACTAGCGGGAGGTGGACGGGGTCCAAAAACATTCAGTACTTC
CAWRSIIGTSGRWTGSKNIQYF
>NA|TRBV6-5|TRBJ1-2|TRBD1
TGTGCCAGCAGTTACACAGGGGGTCTCGGCTACACCTTC
CASSYTGGLGYTF
>NA|TRBV6-5|TRBJ2-1|NA
TGTGCCAGCAGTGATCCGCCAGGGAATGAGCAGTTCTTC
CASSDPPGNEQFF
>NA|TRBV5-6|TRBJ2-2|NA
TGTGCCAGCAGCCGGTATGGGGACATCAACGGGGAGCTGTTTTTT
CASSRYGDINGELFF
>NA|TRBV18|TRBJ1-5|NA
TGTGCCAGCTCATTTACAGGGAATCAGCCCCAGCATTTT
CASSFTGNQPQHF
>few|TRBV7-8|TRBJ2-2|TRBD2
TGTGCCAGCAGCTTAGTAGGGACTAGCGGTGTCACCGGGGAGCTGTTTTTT
CASSLVGTSGVTGELFF
>few|TRBV29-1|TRBJ2-7|NA
TGCAGCGTGGCCCTAATTGGGGGCGGCGAGCAGTACTTC
CSVALIGGGEQYF
>NA|TRBV29-1|TRBJ2-3|NA
TGCAGCGTTGAAACTACTCCCCTCACAGATACGCAGTATTTT
CSVETTPLTDTQYF
>NA|TRBV30|TRBJ2-1|TRBD2
TGTGCCTGGAGTGCCACTAGCGGTCTCCTATCGTTCTTC
CAWSATSGLLSFF
>NA|TRBV7-3|TRBJ2-2|NA
TGTGCCAGCAGCCTTACTAGGGCCGGGGAGCTGTTTTTT
CASSLTRAGELFF
>NA|TRBV10-3|TRBJ2-2|NA
TGTGCCACCTTCCCTGGGGGGAAGGACACCGGGGAGCTGTTTTTT
CATFPGGKDTGELFF
>NA|TRBV2|TRBJ2-5|NA
TGTGCCAGCAGTGCCGGGGTGGGGTTACAAGAGACCCAGTACTTC
CASSAGVGLQETQYF
>NA|TRBV15|TRBJ2-1|TRBD1
TGTGCCACCAGCAGAGATCCGGACAGGTACAATGAGCAGTTCTTC
CATSRDPDRYNEQFF
>NA|TRBV13|TRBJ1-3|TRBD1
TGTGCCAGCAGCTTAGGGGACAGGGCAGGAAACACCATATATTTT
CASSLGDRAGNTIYF
>few|TRBV13|TRBJ2-5|TRBD2
TGTGCCAGCAGCTTAGGCCGGACGGGAGGGCCTGAGACCCAGTACTTC
CASSLGRTGGPETQYF
>NA|TRBV29-1|TRBJ1-5|NA
TGCAGCGTTGAGGGCGGAAGGGGTCAGCCCCAGCATTTT
CSVEGGRGQPQHF
>NA|TRBV30|TRBJ2-7|TRBD1
TGTGCCTGGAGTGTAGGGGGACAGGCCTACGAGCAGTACTTC
CAWSVGGQAYEQYF
>NA|TRBV15|TRBJ2-7|TRBD2
TGTGCCACCAGCAGCACCGGGCGGGGGTTGAACGAGCAGTACTTC
CATSSTGRGLNEQYF
>NA|TRBV28|TRBJ2-6|NA
TGTGCCAGCAGTTTACGGCAGGGCCTCTCTGGGGCCAACGTCCTGACTTTC
CASSLRQGLSGANVLTF
>NA|TRBV29-1|TRBJ2-5|NA
TGCAGCGTTGGTGCCAGCCAAGAGACCCAGTACTTC
CSVGASQETQYF
>few|TRBV28|TRBJ2-2|TRBD2
TGTGCCAGCAGTCCCCGACTAGCGGGGAGAACCGGGGAGCTGTTTTTT
CASSPRLAGRTGELFF
>few|TRBV6-1|TRBJ2-3|NA
TGTGCCAGCAGTATTCGGGAGTACTTAGATACGCAGTATTTT
CASSIREYLDTQYF
>NA|TRBV4-2|TRBJ2-3|TRBD1
TGTGCCAGCAGCCTCGACAGGGGACGTGTAGCAGATACGCAGTATTTT
CASSLDRGRVADTQYF
>NA|TRBV5-4|TRBJ1-1|NA
TGTGCCAGCAGCTTGGCCACTGACATTTGGACTGAAGCTTTCTTT
CASSLATDIWTEAFF
>few|TRBV2|TRBJ2-7|TRBD2
TGTGCCAGCAGTGTAGGTCTAGCGGGATTACTCGAGCAGTACTTC
CASSVGLAGLLEQYF
>few|TRBV7-2|TRBJ1-1|NA
TGTGCCAGCAGCTTTTACAGCAGTGAAGCTTTCTTT
CASSFYSSEAFF
>NA|TRBV6-5|TRBJ2-7|NA
TGTGCCAGCAGCCTCCGCGGTGAGCAGTACTTC
CASSLRGEQYF
>NA|TRBV7-9|TRBJ2-7|TRBD1
TGTGCCAGCAGCTTAACGGGACAGGGTAACTACGAGCAGTACTTC
CASSLTGQGNYEQYF
>NA|TRBV4-1|TRBJ2-7|TRBD2
TGCGCCAGCAGCCAAGAGGTGGGACTACAAAGCTCCTACGAGCAGTACTTC
CASSQEVGLQSSYEQYF
>few|TRBV6-5|TRBJ2-2|NA
TGTGCCAGCAGTTACTCGCGGGGAGCTCACACCGGGGAGCTGTTTTTT
CASSYSRGAHTGELFF
>few|TRBV27|TRBJ1-5|TRBD1
TGTGCCAGCAGGCCAGACAGGGAAGGTCAGCCCCAGCATTTT
CASRPDREGQPQHF
>NA|TRBV5-4|TRBJ1-1|TRBD1
TGTGCCAGCAGCTTTGGTACAGGGGATACTGAAGCTTTCTTT
CASSFGTGDTEAFF
>few|TRBV6-5|TRBJ2-7|NA
TGTGCCAGCAGTTACTCAACAGTCGGTGGGTACGAGCAGTACTTC
CASSYSTVGGYEQYF
>NA|TRBV11-3|TRBJ2-3|TRBD2
TGTGCCAGCAGCTTAGGGACGTTAGCGGGACGTACAGATACGCAGTATTTT
CASSLGTLAGRTDTQYF
>NA|TRBV4-3|TRBJ2-1|NA
TGCGCCAGCAGCCAAGATTACTGGAATGAGCAGTTCTTC
CASSQDYWNEQFF
>NA|TRBV12-5|TRBJ1-1|TRBD1
TGTGCTAGTGGTCCAGACAGGGGCACTGAAGCTTTCTTT
CASGPDRGTEAFF
>few|TRBV19|TRBJ2-1|TRBD1
TGTGCCAGTAGTAGGGACAGGGGGAATGAGCAGTTCTTC
CASSRDRGNEQFF
>NA|TRBV30|TRBJ2-7|NA
TGTGCCTGGAGTGTCAAAGTTGACTCAAAGGAGCAGTACTTC
CAWSVKVDSKEQYF
>NA|TRBV2|TRBJ2-1|TRBD2
TGTGCCAGCAGTGTGTGGACGGGAGGGCGTAATGAGCAGTTCTTC
CASSVWTGGRNEQFF
>few|TRBV4-1|TRBJ2-7|TRBD1
TGCGCCAGCAGCCAAGTCTGGACAGGGCCGTCCTACGAGCAGTACTTC
CASSQVWTGPSYEQYF